Shown below are 3 T cell receptor beta chains from a single sample sequenced in a study of cytomegalovirus exposure and HLA in healthy donors. Amplification used 60 Vbeta primers and 13 Jbeta primers. Method: immunoSEQ multiplex PCR; TCRdb's copy keeps in-frame clones and lacks some. The repertoire consists of 170,000 or so clones, with around 82% occurring once and the leading ten covering roughly 13%. Input material: PBMCs. The receptors were gathered from a woman aged 50 to 60 in good health and CMV-seropositive.

This CDR3 is CSALRGSGNEQFF. The DNA for the CDR3 is TGCAGCGCTCTGCGAGGCTCGGGGAATGAGCAGTTCTTC. V is TRBV29-1 and J is TRBJ2-1; possibly TRBD2 for D (5 bases). Germline-derived CDR1 and CDR2 are SQVTM and ANQGSEA. The germline V and J ends were trimmed by 7 bases and 7 bases, with 17 bases remaining between them. The CDR3 consists of 13 residues.

The chain recombines TRBV2 with TRBJ2-3; D is unresolved. The germline V gene has CDR1 SNHLY and CDR2 FYNNEI. The CDR3 runs 13 residues. The V end was cut by 2 bases, the J end by 0 bases, with 3 bases between. CDR3 sequence (DNA): TGTGCCAGCAGTGAACAGAGCACAGATACGCAGTATTTT. Residues: CASSEQSTDTQYF.

The chain links TRBV5-1 to TRBJ2-7, with 9 bases aligning to TRBD2. Germline trimming cut 0 bases from V and 2 bases from J; bases unmatched to any gene: 6. Per germline, CDR1 SGHRS and CDR2 YFSETQ. The CDR3 spans 16 residues. The CDR3 DNA sequence: TGCGCCAGCAGCTTGGAAGGTAGCGGGGGCCCCTACGAGCAGTACTTC. Amino acid sequence: CASSLEGSGGPYEQYF.